The rows below give T cell receptor beta chains drawn from one sample of a study of blood T cell repertoires in COVID-19. The assay was immunoSEQ multiplex PCR, and TCRdb's table has in-frame clones only and misses some. The sample has about 98,000 clones; 65% to 90% are singletons. Sequences were obtained from peripheral blood. These receptor sequences come from a man between 65 and 85 years old with active or convalescent COVID-19. Each CDR3 is given with its conserved first and last residue. A D gene is named only where the DNA matches it firmly. Where a row states a size, it is once, few, many or the class of an expanded clone; other rows omit it.

J gene	V gene	D gene	clone size	CDR3 protein	CDR3 DNA
TRBJ2-3	TRBV7-6	TRBD2	few	CASSFQRGGTDTQYF	TGTGCCAGCAGCTTCCAGCGGGGTGGCACAGATACGCAGTATTTT
TRBJ1-4	TRBV3-1/TRBV3-2	NA	NA	CASSKPGKLFF	TGTGCCAGCAGCAAACCTGGCAAACTGTTTTTT
TRBJ2-5	TRBV10-1	NA	NA	CASSKGGPGETQYF	TGCGCCAGCAGTAAGGGCGGGCCGGGGGAGACCCAGTACTTC
TRBJ2-3	TRBV6-2/TRBV6-3	TRBD1	NA	CASSTLGQSTDTQYF	TGTGCCAGCAGCACCCTGGGACAGAGCACAGATACGCAGTATTTT
TRBJ2-1	TRBV29-1	TRBD2	NA	CSVPGGPAEQFF	TGCAGCGTTCCGGGAGGGCCCGCTGAGCAGTTCTTC
TRBJ2-1	TRBV6-5	NA	NA	CASYGVPEQFF	TGTGCCAGCTACGGGGTACCTGAGCAGTTCTTC
TRBJ1-5	TRBV4-3	NA	NA	CASSQNRDNNQPQHF	TGCGCCAGCAGCCAAAACCGGGACAACAATCAGCCCCAGCATTTT
TRBJ1-5	TRBV6-5	NA	NA	CASGAASNQPQHF	TGTGCCAGCGGGGCCGCTAGCAATCAGCCCCAGCATTTT
TRBJ2-7	TRBV10-1	TRBD2	NA	CASSDGGGVRCEQYF	TGCGCCAGCAGTGATGGCGGGGGGGTGCGGTGCGAGCAGTACTTC
TRBJ1-4	TRBV6-2/TRBV6-3	NA	NA	CASSSQGREKLFF	TGTGCCAGCAGTTCCCAGGGGCGAGAAAAACTGTTTTTT
TRBJ2-2	TRBV3-1/TRBV3-2	NA	NA	CASSLYRETGELFF	TGTGCCAGCAGCCTCTATAGGGAGACCGGGGAGCTGTTTTTT
TRBJ1-5	TRBV5-4	NA	NA	CASSLGPGNQPQHF	TGTGCCAGCAGCTTGGGGCCAGGGAATCAGCCCCAGCATTTT
TRBJ2-7	TRBV20-1	NA	few	CSARSGFEQYF	TGCAGTGCTAGGTCAGGGTTCGAGCAGTACTTC
TRBJ2-3	TRBV11-2	TRBD2	few	CASSYRERTSGGGDTQYF	TGTGCCAGCAGCTACCGCGAAAGGACTAGCGGGGGAGGTGATACGCAGTATTTT
TRBJ2-7	TRBV19	TRBD2	NA	CASSPRTSGGYEQYF	TGTGCCAGTAGTCCGCGGACTAGCGGGGGGTACGAGCAGTACTTC
TRBJ2-2	TRBV29-1	NA	NA	CSVEGRSNTGELFF	TGCAGCGTTGAAGGGAGGTCGAACACCGGGGAGCTGTTTTTT
TRBJ2-5	TRBV30	TRBD1	NA	CAWSSDREETQYF	TGTGCCTGGAGTTCCGACAGGGAAGAGACCCAGTACTTC
TRBJ1-1	TRBV12-3/TRBV12-4	NA	NA	CASSSGNTEAFF	TGTGCCAGCAGTTCAGGGAACACTGAAGCTTTCTTT
TRBJ2-6	TRBV30	NA	NA	CAWGNSGANVLTF	TGTGCCTGGGGCAACTCTGGGGCCAACGTCCTGACTTTC
TRBJ1-1	TRBV11-3	NA	few	CASSQGLLRGDIVTEAFF	TGTGCCAGCAGCCAGGGTCTGTTACGTGGGGACATTGTCACTGAAGCTTTCTTT
TRBJ1-1	TRBV9	TRBD1	NA	CASSVGHGTALNTEAFF	TGTGCCAGCAGCGTAGGGCACGGGACAGCCTTGAACACTGAAGCTTTCTTT
TRBJ1-6	TRBV27	NA	NA	CASSLVQNIRSSYNSPLHF	TGTGCCAGCAGTTTAGTCCAAAATATCCGGAGCTCCTATAATTCACCCCTCCACTTT
TRBJ2-7	TRBV11-3	NA	NA	CASSLGRQGSYEQYF	TGTGCCAGCAGCTTAGGGCGTCAGGGTTCCTACGAGCAGTACTTC
TRBJ1-6	TRBV3-1/TRBV3-2	NA	NA	CASSQGGGDNSPLHF	TGTGCCAGCAGCCAAGGCGGGGGCGATAATTCACCCCTCCACTTT
TRBJ2-1	TRBV27	TRBD1	once	CASRLDRGGNEQFF	TGTGCCAGCAGATTGGACAGGGGTGGGAATGAGCAGTTCTTC
TRBJ1-1	TRBV6-5	NA	NA	CASSKSGQGSTEAFF	TGTGCCAGCAGTAAGTCGGGGCAGGGGAGTACTGAAGCTTTCTTT
TRBJ1-5	TRBV5-5	TRBD1	NA	CASSSGGQPQHF	TGTGCCAGCAGCTCAGGGGGGCAGCCCCAGCATTTT
TRBJ2-6	TRBV4-1	TRBD2	few	CASSQQASGMGSGANVLTF	TGCGCCAGCAGCCAACAGGCTAGCGGGATGGGCTCTGGGGCCAACGTCCTGACTTTC
TRBJ2-2	TRBV7-2	NA	NA	CASSLDSPTGELFF	TGTGCCAGCAGCCTGGACAGTCCAACCGGGGAGCTGTTTTTT
TRBJ1-1	TRBV12-3/TRBV12-4	NA	NA	CASSLVANTEAFF	TGTGCCAGCAGTTTAGTGGCGAACACTGAAGCTTTCTTT
TRBJ2-7	TRBV5-4	NA	NA	CASSRKGISSYEQYF	TGTGCCAGCAGCCGGAAGGGGATCAGCTCCTACGAGCAGTACTTC
TRBJ2-7	TRBV14	NA	NA	CASSHNRDEQYF	TGTGCCAGCAGCCATAACAGGGACGAGCAGTACTTC
TRBJ2-7	TRBV10-1	NA	few	CASTTHSYEQYF	TGCGCCAGCACAACACACTCCTACGAGCAGTACTTC
TRBJ1-4	TRBV6-6	TRBD1	NA	CASARDSREKLFF	TGTGCCAGCGCCCGGGACAGCCGTGAAAAACTGTTTTTT
TRBJ1-1	TRBV5-4	NA	NA	CASSLIAGHTEAFF	TGTGCCAGCAGCTTGATCGCAGGGCACACTGAAGCTTTCTTT
TRBJ1-2	TRBV7-9	NA	once	CASSLREMDYGYTF	TGTGCCAGCAGCTTACGGGAGATGGACTATGGCTACACCTTC
TRBJ2-5	TRBV6-5	NA	NA	CASIRGWLLGETQYF	TGTGCCAGCATACGTGGGTGGTTGCTCGGGGAGACCCAGTACTTC
TRBJ1-2	TRBV2	NA	NA	CASSEPGALANYGYTF	TGTGCCAGCAGTGAACCAGGGGCCTTAGCTAACTATGGCTACACCTTC